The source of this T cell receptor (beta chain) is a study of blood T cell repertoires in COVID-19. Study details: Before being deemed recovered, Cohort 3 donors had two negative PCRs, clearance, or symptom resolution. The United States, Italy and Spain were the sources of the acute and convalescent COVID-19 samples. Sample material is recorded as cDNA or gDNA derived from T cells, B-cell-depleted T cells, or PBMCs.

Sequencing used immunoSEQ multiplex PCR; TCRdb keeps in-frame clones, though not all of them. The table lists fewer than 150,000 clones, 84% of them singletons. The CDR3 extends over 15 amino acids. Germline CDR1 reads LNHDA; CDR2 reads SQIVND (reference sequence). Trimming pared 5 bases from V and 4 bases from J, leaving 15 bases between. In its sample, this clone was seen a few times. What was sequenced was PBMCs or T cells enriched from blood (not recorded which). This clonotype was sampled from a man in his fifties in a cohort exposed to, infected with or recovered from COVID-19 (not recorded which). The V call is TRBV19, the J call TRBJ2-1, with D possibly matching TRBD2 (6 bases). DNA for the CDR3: TGTGCCAGTAGTGCCTCGGCGGGGCTATACAATGAGCAGTTCTTC. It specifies CASSASAGLYNEQFF.